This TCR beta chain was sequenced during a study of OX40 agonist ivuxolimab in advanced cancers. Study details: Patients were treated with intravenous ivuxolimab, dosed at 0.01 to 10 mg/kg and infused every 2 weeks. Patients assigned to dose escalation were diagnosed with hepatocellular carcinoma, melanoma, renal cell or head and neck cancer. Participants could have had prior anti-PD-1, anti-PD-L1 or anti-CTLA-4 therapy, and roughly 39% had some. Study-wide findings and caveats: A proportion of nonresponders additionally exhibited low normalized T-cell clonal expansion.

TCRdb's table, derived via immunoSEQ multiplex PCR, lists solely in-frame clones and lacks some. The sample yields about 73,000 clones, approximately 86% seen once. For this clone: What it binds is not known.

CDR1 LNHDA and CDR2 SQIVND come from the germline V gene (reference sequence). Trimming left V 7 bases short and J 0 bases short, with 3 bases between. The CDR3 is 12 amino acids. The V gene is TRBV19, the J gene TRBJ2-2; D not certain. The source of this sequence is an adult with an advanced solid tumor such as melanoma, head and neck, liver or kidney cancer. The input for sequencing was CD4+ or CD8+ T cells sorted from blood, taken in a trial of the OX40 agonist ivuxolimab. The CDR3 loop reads CASNPNTGELFF. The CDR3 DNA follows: TGTGCCAGTAATCCGAACACCGGGGAGCTGTTTTTT.